This is a list of T cell receptor beta chains from one sample in a study of blood T cells in healthy people across ages. TCRdb ran MiXCR on the 5' RACE reads and lists one entry per CDR3 protein. Of about 730,000 distinct CDR3 sequences in the sample, roughly 47% were seen once. What was sequenced was blood. The receptor source for this set is a woman aged 55-70 years in good health. The CDR3 runs from the conserved cysteine through the conserved F or W. D genes are given only for firm matches. Size values are once, few and many counts, or a class for expanded clones, and some rows have none.

abundance: -; v_gene: TRBV4-3; d_gene: -; j_gene: TRBJ2-1; CDR3aa: CASSQVRGTVTYNEQFF; CDR3nt: TGCGCCAGCAGCCAGGTAAGAGGGACGGTCACCTACAATGAGCAGTTCTTC
abundance: many; v_gene: TRBV5-5; d_gene: TRBD1; j_gene: TRBJ2-5; CDR3aa: CASSLWGTGAVQYF; CDR3nt: TGTGCCAGCAGCTTGTGGGGGACAGGGGCAGTCCAGTACTTC
abundance: few; v_gene: TRBV6-2/TRBV6-3; d_gene: TRBD2; j_gene: TRBJ2-5; CDR3aa: CATSGLAGETQYF; CDR3nt: TGTGCCACCAGCGGGCTAGCGGGCGAGACCCAGTACTTC
abundance: many; v_gene: TRBV3-1; d_gene: -; j_gene: TRBJ2-5; CDR3aa: CASSLRSQETQYF; CDR3nt: TGTGCCAGCAGTCTCCGCAGCCAAGAGACCCAGTACTTC
abundance: -; v_gene: TRBV11-2; d_gene: -; j_gene: TRBJ1-5; CDR3aa: CASSLGGLDQPQHF; CDR3nt: TGTGCCAGCAGCTTAGGGGGGCTAGACCAGCCCCAGCATTTT
abundance: -; v_gene: TRBV7-3; d_gene: TRBD2; j_gene: TRBJ2-7; CDR3aa: CASSLHSSGSLLQVSNNEQYF; CDR3nt: TGTGCCAGCAGCTTACACTCTAGCGGGAGTCTCCTCCAGGTGTCGAACAATGAGCAGTACTTC
abundance: few; v_gene: TRBV20-1; d_gene: -; j_gene: TRBJ2-2; CDR3aa: CSARNNWGGNTGELFF; CDR3nt: TGCAGTGCTAGAAATAATTGGGGCGGGAACACCGGGGAGCTGTTTTTT
abundance: -; v_gene: TRBV5-1; d_gene: -; j_gene: TRBJ2-7; CDR3aa: CASRPSSEYEQYF; CDR3nt: TGCGCCAGCAGACCCAGCTCCGAGTACGAGCAGTACTTC
abundance: few; v_gene: TRBV29-1; d_gene: -; j_gene: TRBJ2-5; CDR3aa: CSVWEETQYF; CDR3nt: TGCAGCGTGTGGGAAGAGACCCAGTACTTC
abundance: -; v_gene: TRBV20-1; d_gene: -; j_gene: TRBJ1-1; CDR3aa: CSARVGSVNTEAFF; CDR3nt: TGCAGTGCTAGAGTGGGGAGCGTAAACACTGAAGCTTTCTTT
abundance: -; v_gene: TRBV20-1; d_gene: -; j_gene: TRBJ2-2; CDR3aa: CSARRPESNTGELFF; CDR3nt: TGCAGTGCTAGGAGGCCAGAATCGAACACCGGGGAGCTGTTTTTT
abundance: many; v_gene: TRBV20-1; d_gene: TRBD2; j_gene: TRBJ2-7; CDR3aa: CSARKAGVSSYEQYF; CDR3nt: TGCAGTGCTAGAAAAGCGGGGGTAAGCTCCTACGAGCAGTACTTC
abundance: -; v_gene: TRBV6-6; d_gene: TRBD1; j_gene: TRBJ1-5; CDR3aa: CASSLQGADQPQHF; CDR3nt: TGTGCCAGCAGTCTACAGGGGGCGGATCAGCCCCAGCATTTT
abundance: many; v_gene: TRBV5-1; d_gene: -; j_gene: TRBJ2-1; CDR3aa: CASSLGDSYNEQFF; CDR3nt: TGCGCCAGCAGCTTGGGCGACTCCTACAATGAGCAGTTCTTC
abundance: few; v_gene: TRBV7-3; d_gene: -; j_gene: TRBJ1-1; CDR3aa: CASSFQENTEAFF; CDR3nt: TGTGCCAGCAGCTTTCAGGAGAACACTGAAGCTTTCTTT
abundance: -; v_gene: TRBV28; d_gene: -; j_gene: TRBJ2-1; CDR3aa: CGGLVPNEQFF; CDR3nt: TGTGGGGGGCTAGTCCCCAATGAGCAGTTCTTC
abundance: few; v_gene: TRBV20-1; d_gene: -; j_gene: TRBJ2-1; CDR3aa: CSAGGNYNEQFF; CDR3nt: TGCAGTGCCGGGGGTAACTACAATGAGCAGTTCTTC
abundance: -; v_gene: TRBV5-1; d_gene: -; j_gene: TRBJ2-1; CDR3aa: CASSLAPWGDNEQFF; CDR3nt: TGCGCCAGCAGCTTGGCCCCCTGGGGAGACAATGAGCAGTTCTTC
abundance: many; v_gene: TRBV5-1; d_gene: TRBD2; j_gene: TRBJ2-7; CDR3aa: CASSWRQRTSGSTTREQYF; CDR3nt: TGCGCCAGCAGCTGGAGACAGAGGACTAGCGGGTCTACTACTCGCGAGCAGTACTTC
abundance: -; v_gene: TRBV27; d_gene: -; j_gene: TRBJ2-3; CDR3aa: CASGTMGDIEYF; CDR3nt: TGTGCCAGCGGGACAATGGGGGATATTGAGTATTTT
abundance: once; v_gene: TRBV6-6; d_gene: -; j_gene: TRBJ1-4; CDR3aa: CASSYGGGGARSEELFF; CDR3nt: TGTGCCAGCAGTTACGGTGGGGGAGGGGCCCGAAGCGAGGAACTGTTTTTT
abundance: -; v_gene: TRBV15; d_gene: -; j_gene: TRBJ1-5; CDR3aa: CATSRDLLGRVQYSNQPQHF; CDR3nt: TGTGCCACCAGCAGAGATCTCCTTGGACGGGTCCAATATAGCAATCAGCCCCAGCATTTT
abundance: -; v_gene: TRBV7-6; d_gene: TRBD1; j_gene: TRBJ1-1; CDR3aa: CASSRPTGGVKNTEAFF; CDR3nt: TGTGCCAGCAGTAGACCAACAGGGGGGGTAAAAAACACTGAAGCTTTCTTT
abundance: few; v_gene: TRBV27; d_gene: -; j_gene: TRBJ2-3; CDR3aa: CASSLPASTDTQYF; CDR3nt: TGTGCCAGCAGTTTACCTGCCAGCACAGATACGCAGTATTTT
abundance: -; v_gene: TRBV2; d_gene: -; j_gene: TRBJ1-5; CDR3aa: CASSEWAGGNQPQHF; CDR3nt: TGTGCCAGCAGTGAATGGGCAGGGGGCAATCAGCCCCAGCATTTT
abundance: few; v_gene: TRBV29-1; d_gene: TRBD1; j_gene: TRBJ2-1; CDR3aa: CSVPPGTGGFLPYNEQFF; CDR3nt: TGCAGCGTGCCGCCCGGGACAGGGGGTTTTTTGCCCTACAATGAGCAGTTCTTC
abundance: many; v_gene: TRBV20-1; d_gene: TRBD2; j_gene: TRBJ2-1; CDR3aa: CSARVETSPYNEQFF; CDR3nt: TGCAGTGCTAGAGTAGAGACTAGCCCCTACAATGAGCAGTTCTTC
abundance: few; v_gene: TRBV20-1; d_gene: TRBD2; j_gene: TRBJ2-3; CDR3aa: CSARDPAGGDTQYF; CDR3nt: TGCAGTGCTAGAGATCCAGCGGGAGGAGATACGCAGTATTTT
abundance: -; v_gene: TRBV20-1; d_gene: -; j_gene: TRBJ1-2; CDR3aa: CSASNIRAHGYTF; CDR3nt: TGCAGTGCTAGTAATATCAGGGCCCATGGCTACACCTTC
abundance: -; v_gene: TRBV12-3/TRBV12-4; d_gene: -; j_gene: TRBJ1-1; CDR3aa: CASSRVRVMNTEAFF; CDR3nt: TGTGCCAGCAGTCGTGTCAGGGTGATGAACACTGAAGCTTTCTTT
abundance: -; v_gene: TRBV9; d_gene: -; j_gene: TRBJ2-1; CDR3aa: CASSGLGVELYNEQFF; CDR3nt: TGTGCCAGCAGCGGACTCGGAGTGGAGCTCTACAATGAGCAGTTCTTC
abundance: -; v_gene: TRBV7-3; d_gene: TRBD1; j_gene: TRBJ2-5; CDR3aa: CASSSRPPGGQETQYF; CDR3nt: TGTGCCAGCAGCTCAAGACCTCCAGGGGGTCAAGAGACCCAGTACTTC
abundance: few; v_gene: TRBV27; d_gene: -; j_gene: TRBJ2-7; CDR3aa: CASSLTPGPSSYEQYF; CDR3nt: TGTGCCAGCAGTTTAACCCCGGGCCCGAGCTCCTACGAGCAGTACTTC
abundance: -; v_gene: TRBV12-3/TRBV12-4; d_gene: -; j_gene: TRBJ1-2; CDR3aa: CASCPQPAVIYGYTF; CDR3nt: TGTGCCAGCTGCCCCCAACCCGCAGTTATCTATGGCTACACCTTC
abundance: -; v_gene: TRBV5-1; d_gene: TRBD2; j_gene: TRBJ2-1; CDR3aa: CASSHQREGKNEQFF; CDR3nt: TGCGCCAGCAGTCACCAGCGGGAGGGCAAAAATGAGCAGTTCTTC
abundance: -; v_gene: TRBV27; d_gene: TRBD2; j_gene: TRBJ2-1; CDR3aa: CASSDPGLAVNEQFF; CDR3nt: TGTGCCAGCAGTGATCCGGGACTAGCAGTCAATGAGCAGTTCTTC
abundance: -; v_gene: TRBV20-1; d_gene: -; j_gene: TRBJ2-3; CDR3aa: CSARAYRASRTDTQYF; CDR3nt: TGCAGTGCTAGAGCTTACAGGGCCTCCCGCACAGATACGCAGTATTTT
abundance: -; v_gene: TRBV5-1; d_gene: -; j_gene: TRBJ1-5; CDR3aa: CASSLGQYSNQPQHF; CDR3nt: TGCGCCAGCAGCTTGGGTCAGTATAGCAATCAGCCCCAGCATTTT
abundance: few; v_gene: TRBV20-1; d_gene: -; j_gene: TRBJ2-1; CDR3aa: CSAPDYLNEQFF; CDR3nt: TGCAGTGCTCCCGACTATCTCAATGAGCAGTTCTTC
abundance: -; v_gene: TRBV9; d_gene: TRBD2; j_gene: TRBJ2-1; CDR3aa: CASSARTSGGPQETQFF; CDR3nt: TGTGCCAGCAGCGCCCGGACTAGCGGGGGGCCCCAAGAGACCCAGTTCTTC
abundance: few; v_gene: TRBV6-1; d_gene: TRBD1; j_gene: TRBJ2-7; CDR3aa: CASSAYTGTDSSYEQYF; CDR3nt: TGTGCCAGCAGTGCATACACCGGGACAGACAGCTCCTACGAGCAGTACTTC
abundance: -; v_gene: TRBV6-5; d_gene: -; j_gene: TRBJ1-4; CDR3aa: CASSSTNSLIATNEKLFF; CDR3nt: TGTGCCAGCAGTTCAACGAACAGCCTTATTGCAACTAATGAAAAACTGTTTTTT
abundance: -; v_gene: TRBV25-1; d_gene: -; j_gene: TRBJ1-2; CDR3aa: CASSALLGYRGYTF; CDR3nt: TGTGCCAGCAGTGCCCTCTTGGGCTACCGAGGCTACACCTTC
abundance: few; v_gene: TRBV20-1; d_gene: -; j_gene: TRBJ2-3; CDR3aa: CSAPHRYTDTQYF; CDR3nt: TGCAGTGCTCCCCACAGGTACACAGATACGCAGTATTTT
abundance: -; v_gene: TRBV3-1; d_gene: -; j_gene: TRBJ2-7; CDR3aa: CASSQDDVGDSYEQYF; CDR3nt: TGTGCCAGCAGCCAGGACGATGTAGGGGATTCCTACGAGCAGTACTTC
abundance: -; v_gene: TRBV20-1; d_gene: -; j_gene: TRBJ2-6; CDR3aa: CSARDGANPGANVLTF; CDR3nt: TGCAGTGCTAGAGATGGGGCTAACCCTGGGGCCAACGTCCTGACTTTC
abundance: -; v_gene: TRBV5-6; d_gene: TRBD2; j_gene: TRBJ2-1; CDR3aa: CASSWTILVGGSNEQFF; CDR3nt: TGTGCCAGCAGCTGGACGATTCTAGTGGGAGGGTCGAATGAGCAGTTCTTC
abundance: few; v_gene: TRBV7-2; d_gene: -; j_gene: TRBJ2-7; CDR3aa: CASSPGALEQYF; CDR3nt: TGTGCCAGCAGCCCAGGGGCCCTGGAGCAGTACTTC
abundance: few; v_gene: TRBV7-9; d_gene: TRBD2; j_gene: TRBJ2-3; CDR3aa: CASSSPGTSGGAAHDTQYF; CDR3nt: TGTGCCAGCAGCTCCCCTGGGACTAGCGGGGGGGCCGCACATGATACGCAGTATTTT
abundance: -; v_gene: TRBV12-3/TRBV12-4; d_gene: -; j_gene: TRBJ2-4; CDR3aa: CASTTVGLAKNIQYF; CDR3nt: TGTGCCAGCACCACGGTCGGATTAGCCAAAAACATTCAGTACTTC
abundance: -; v_gene: TRBV6-2/TRBV6-3; d_gene: TRBD2; j_gene: TRBJ2-1; CDR3aa: CASTSEREGYNEQFF; CDR3nt: TGTGCCAGCACATCTGAACGGGAGGGGTACAATGAGCAGTTCTTC
abundance: -; v_gene: TRBV5-1; d_gene: TRBD2; j_gene: TRBJ2-7; CDR3aa: CASSLAGTSGRPPYEQYF; CDR3nt: TGCGCCAGCAGCTTGGCCGGGACTAGCGGGAGACCTCCCTACGAGCAGTACTTC